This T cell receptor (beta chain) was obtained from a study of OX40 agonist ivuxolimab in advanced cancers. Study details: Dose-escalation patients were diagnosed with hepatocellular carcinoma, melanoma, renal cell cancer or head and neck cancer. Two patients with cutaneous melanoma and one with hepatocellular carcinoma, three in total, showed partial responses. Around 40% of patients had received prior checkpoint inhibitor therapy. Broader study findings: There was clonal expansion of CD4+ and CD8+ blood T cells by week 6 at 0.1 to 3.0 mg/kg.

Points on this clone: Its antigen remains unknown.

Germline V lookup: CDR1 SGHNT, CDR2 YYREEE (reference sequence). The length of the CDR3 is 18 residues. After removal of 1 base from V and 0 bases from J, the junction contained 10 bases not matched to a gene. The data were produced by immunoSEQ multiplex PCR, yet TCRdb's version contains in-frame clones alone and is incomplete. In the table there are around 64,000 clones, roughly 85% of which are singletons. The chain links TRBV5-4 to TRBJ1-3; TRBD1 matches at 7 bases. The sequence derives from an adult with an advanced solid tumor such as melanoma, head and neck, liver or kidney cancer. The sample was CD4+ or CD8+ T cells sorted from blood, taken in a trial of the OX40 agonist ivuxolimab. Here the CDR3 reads CASSLSTGRAHSGNTIYF. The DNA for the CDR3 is TGTGCCAGCAGCTTGTCGACAGGGCGCGCACACTCTGGAAACACCATATATTTT.